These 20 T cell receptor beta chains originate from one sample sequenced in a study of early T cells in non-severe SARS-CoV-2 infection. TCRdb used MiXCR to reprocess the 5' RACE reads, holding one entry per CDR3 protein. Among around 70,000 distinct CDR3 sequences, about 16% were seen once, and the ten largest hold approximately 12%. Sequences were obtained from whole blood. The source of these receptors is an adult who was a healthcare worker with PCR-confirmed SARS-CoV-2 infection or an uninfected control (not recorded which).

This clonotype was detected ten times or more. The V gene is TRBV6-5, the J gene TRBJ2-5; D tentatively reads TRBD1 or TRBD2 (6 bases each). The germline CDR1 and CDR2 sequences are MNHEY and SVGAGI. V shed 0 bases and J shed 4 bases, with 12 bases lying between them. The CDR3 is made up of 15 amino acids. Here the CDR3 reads CASSYSGGGGETQYF. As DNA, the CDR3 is TGTGCCAGCAGTTACTCAGGGGGAGGTGGAGAGACCCAGTACTTC.

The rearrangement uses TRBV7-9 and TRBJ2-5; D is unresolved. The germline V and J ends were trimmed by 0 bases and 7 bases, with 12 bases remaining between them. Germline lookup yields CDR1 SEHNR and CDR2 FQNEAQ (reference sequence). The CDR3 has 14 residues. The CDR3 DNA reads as TGTGCCAGCAGCTTAGCCCGACAAAAGGGGACCCAGTACTTC. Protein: CASSLARQKGTQYF.

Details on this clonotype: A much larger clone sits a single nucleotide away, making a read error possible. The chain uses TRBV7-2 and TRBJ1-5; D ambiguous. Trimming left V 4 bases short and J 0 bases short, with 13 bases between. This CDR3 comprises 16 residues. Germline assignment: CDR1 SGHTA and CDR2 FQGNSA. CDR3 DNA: TGTGCCAGCAGCTCCCGGGAGACGGTTAGCAATCAGCCCCAGCATTTT. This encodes CASSSRETVSNQPQHF.

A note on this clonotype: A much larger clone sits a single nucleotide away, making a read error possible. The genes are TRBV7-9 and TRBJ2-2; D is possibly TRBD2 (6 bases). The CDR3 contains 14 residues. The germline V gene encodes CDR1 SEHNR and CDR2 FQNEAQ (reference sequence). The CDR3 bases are TGTGCCAGCAGCTTCGAGGTGGATGGCGGGGAGCCGTTTTTT. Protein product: CASSFEVDGGEPFF. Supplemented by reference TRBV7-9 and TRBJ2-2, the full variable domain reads DTGVSQNPRHKITKRGQNVTFRCDPISEHNRLYWYRQTLGQGPEFLTYFQNEAQLEKSRLLSDRFSAERPKGSFSTLEIQRTEQGDSAMYLCASSFEVDGGEPFFGEGSRLTVL.

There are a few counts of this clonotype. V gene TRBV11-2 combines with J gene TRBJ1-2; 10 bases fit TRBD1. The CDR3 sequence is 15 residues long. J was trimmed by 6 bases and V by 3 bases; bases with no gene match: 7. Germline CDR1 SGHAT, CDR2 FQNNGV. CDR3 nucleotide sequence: TGTGCCAGCAGCTTCATCGGGACAGGGGCGGATGGCTACACCTTC. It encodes CASSFIGTGADGYTF.

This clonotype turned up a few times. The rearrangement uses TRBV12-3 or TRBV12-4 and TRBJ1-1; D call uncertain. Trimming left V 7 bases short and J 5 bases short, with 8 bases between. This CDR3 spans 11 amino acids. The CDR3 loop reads CASNFRTEAFF. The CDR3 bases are TGTGCCAGCAATTTTCGTACTGAAGCTTTCTTT.

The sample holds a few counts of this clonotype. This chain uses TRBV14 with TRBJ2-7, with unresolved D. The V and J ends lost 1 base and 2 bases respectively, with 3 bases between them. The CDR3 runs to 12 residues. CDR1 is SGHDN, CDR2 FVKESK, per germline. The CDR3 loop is CASSQVPYEQYF. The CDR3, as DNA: TGTGCCAGCAGCCAAGTCCCCTACGAGCAGTACTTC. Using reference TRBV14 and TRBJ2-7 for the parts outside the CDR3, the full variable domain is EAGVTQFPSHSVIEKGQTVTLRCDPISGHDNLYWYRRVMGKEIKFLLHFVKESKQDESGMPNNRFLAERTGGTYSTLKVQPAELEDSGVYFCASSQVPYEQYFGPGTRLTVT.

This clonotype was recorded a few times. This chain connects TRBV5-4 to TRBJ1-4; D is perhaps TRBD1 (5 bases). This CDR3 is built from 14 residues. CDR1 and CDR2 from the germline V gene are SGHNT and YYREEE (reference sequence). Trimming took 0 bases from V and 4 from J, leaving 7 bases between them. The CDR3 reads CASSLARGNEKLFF. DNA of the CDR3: TGTGCCAGCAGCTTGGCGAGGGGTAATGAAAAACTGTTTTTT.

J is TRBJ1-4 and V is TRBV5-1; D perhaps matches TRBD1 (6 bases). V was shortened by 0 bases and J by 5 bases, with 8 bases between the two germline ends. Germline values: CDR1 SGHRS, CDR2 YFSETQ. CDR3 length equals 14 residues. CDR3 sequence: CASSLEGGNEKLFF. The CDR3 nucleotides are TGCGCCAGCAGCTTGGAGGGGGGCAATGAAAAACTGTTTTTT. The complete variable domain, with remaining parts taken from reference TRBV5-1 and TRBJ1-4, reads KAGVTQTPRYLIKTRGQQVTLSCSPISGHRSVSWYQQTPGQGLQFLFEYFSETQRNKGNFPGRFSGRQFSNSRSEMNVSTLELGDSALYLCASSLEGGNEKLFFGSGTQLSVL.

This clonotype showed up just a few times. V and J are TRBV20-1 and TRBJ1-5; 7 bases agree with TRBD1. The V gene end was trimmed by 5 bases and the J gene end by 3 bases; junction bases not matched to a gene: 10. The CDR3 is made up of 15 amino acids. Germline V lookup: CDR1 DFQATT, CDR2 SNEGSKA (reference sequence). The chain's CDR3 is CSAPTTGSVNQPQHF. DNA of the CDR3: TGCAGTGCTCCTACGACAGGGAGCGTCAATCAGCCCCAGCATTTT.

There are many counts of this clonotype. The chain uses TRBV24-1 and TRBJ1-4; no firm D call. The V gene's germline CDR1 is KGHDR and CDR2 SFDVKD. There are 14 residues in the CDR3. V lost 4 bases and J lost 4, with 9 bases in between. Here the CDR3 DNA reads TGTGCCACCAGTGAGGCGGGTAGTAATGAAAAACTGTTTTTT. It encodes CATSEAGSNEKLFF.

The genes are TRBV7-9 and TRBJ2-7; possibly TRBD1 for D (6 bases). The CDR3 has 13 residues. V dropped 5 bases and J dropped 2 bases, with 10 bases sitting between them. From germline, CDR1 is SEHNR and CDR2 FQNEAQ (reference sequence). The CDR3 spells CASSARGPYEQYF. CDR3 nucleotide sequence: TGTGCCAGCAGCGCCAGGGGCCCCTACGAGCAGTACTTC.

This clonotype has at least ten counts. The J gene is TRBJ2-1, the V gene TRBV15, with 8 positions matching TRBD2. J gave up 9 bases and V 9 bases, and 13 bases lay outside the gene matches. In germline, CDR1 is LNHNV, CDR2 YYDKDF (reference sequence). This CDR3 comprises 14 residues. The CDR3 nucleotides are TGTGCCACGACGTGGGGACTAGAACCATTTGAGCAGTTCTTC. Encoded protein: CATTWGLEPFEQFF.

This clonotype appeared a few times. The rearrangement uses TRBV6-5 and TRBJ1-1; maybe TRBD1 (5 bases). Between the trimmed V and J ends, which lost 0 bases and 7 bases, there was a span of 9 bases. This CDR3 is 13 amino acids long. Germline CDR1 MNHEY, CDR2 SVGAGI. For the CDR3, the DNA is TGTGCCAGCAGTTACTCAGGGGCCGTTGAAGCTTTCTTT. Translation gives CASSYSGAVEAFF.

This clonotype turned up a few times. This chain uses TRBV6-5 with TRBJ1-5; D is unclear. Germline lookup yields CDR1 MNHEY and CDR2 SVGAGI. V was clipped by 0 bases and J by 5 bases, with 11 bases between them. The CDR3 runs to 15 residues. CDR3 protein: CASSYSTRVDQPQHF. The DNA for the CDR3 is TGTGCCAGCAGTTACTCGACTCGGGTAGATCAGCCCCAGCATTTT.

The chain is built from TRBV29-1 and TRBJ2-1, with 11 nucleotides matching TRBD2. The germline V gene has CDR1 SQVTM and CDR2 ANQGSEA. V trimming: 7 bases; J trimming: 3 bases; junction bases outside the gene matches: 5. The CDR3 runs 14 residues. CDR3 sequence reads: CSGTSGSFYNEQFF. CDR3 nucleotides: TGCAGCGGCACTAGCGGGAGCTTCTACAATGAGCAGTTCTTC.

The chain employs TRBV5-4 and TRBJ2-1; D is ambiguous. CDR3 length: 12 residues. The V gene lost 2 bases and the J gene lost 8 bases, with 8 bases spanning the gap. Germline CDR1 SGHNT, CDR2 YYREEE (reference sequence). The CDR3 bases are TGTGCCAGCAGCTTCAAAGCCGATGAGCAGTTCTTC. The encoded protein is CASSFKADEQFF. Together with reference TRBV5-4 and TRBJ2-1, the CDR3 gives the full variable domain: ETGVTQSPTHLIKTRGQQVTLRCSSQSGHNTVSWYQQALGQGPQFIFQYYREEENGRGNFPPRFSGLQFPNYSSELNVNALELDDSALYLCASSFKADEQFFGPGTRLTVL.

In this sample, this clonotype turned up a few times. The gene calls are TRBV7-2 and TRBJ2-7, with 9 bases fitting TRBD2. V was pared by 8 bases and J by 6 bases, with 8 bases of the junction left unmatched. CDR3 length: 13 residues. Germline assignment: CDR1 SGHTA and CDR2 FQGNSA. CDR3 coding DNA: TGTGCCAGCCGAGTAGCGGGAGTTCCCGAGCAGTACTTC. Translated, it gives CASRVAGVPEQYF.

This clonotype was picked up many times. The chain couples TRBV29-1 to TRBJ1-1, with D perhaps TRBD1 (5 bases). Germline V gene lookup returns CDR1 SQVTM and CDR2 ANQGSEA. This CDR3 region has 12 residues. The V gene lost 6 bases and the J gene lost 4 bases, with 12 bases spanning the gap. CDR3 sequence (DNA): TGCAGCGTAGGACGACAGAGCACTGAAGCTTTCTTT. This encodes CSVGRQSTEAFF.

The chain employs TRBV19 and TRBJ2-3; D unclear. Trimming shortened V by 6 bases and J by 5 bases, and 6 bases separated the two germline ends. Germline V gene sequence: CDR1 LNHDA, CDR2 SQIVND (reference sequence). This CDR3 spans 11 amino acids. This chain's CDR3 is CASSEKDTQYF. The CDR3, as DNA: TGTGCCAGTAGCGAGAAAGATACGCAGTATTTT.